Listed here are 10 T cell receptor beta chains from one sample, sequenced in a study of T-cell memory formation after mild COVID-19. Each CDR3 protein is one row after TCRdb ran MiXCR on the 5' RACE reads. The sample holds hundreds of thousands of distinct CDR3 sequences, about 15% seen once. The sample taken for sequencing was PBMCs or a T cell subset sorted from them (not recorded which). The receptor set was obtained from a man in his late teens or twenties who had mild COVID-19 (a few samples of this study predate the infection). Cell type and time point are not known.

The chain carries TRBV7-9 and TRBJ2-7; possible D gene TRBD2, 5 bases. V lost 5 bases, J lost 4 bases, and 21 bases lay in between. CDR1 is SEHNR, CDR2 FQNEAQ, per germline (reference sequence). CDR3 length: 16 amino acids. The CDR3, as DNA: TGTGCCAGCAGCCATAAGAGATTGGGAAGAGGGTACGAGCAGTACTTC. This translates into CASSHKRLGRGYEQYF.

The chain recombines TRBV27 with TRBJ1-2; no definite D call. CDR3 length: 14 amino acids. V was pared by 8 bases and J by 0 bases, with 13 bases between. The germline CDR1 and CDR2 sequences are MNHEY and SMNVEV (reference sequence). CDR3 residues: CASSKKEPNYGYTF. The CDR3 nucleotides read TGTGCCAGCTCCAAGAAGGAGCCTAACTATGGCTACACCTTC.

This clonotype has a handful of counts. The rearrangement links TRBV7-2 to TRBJ2-1; D perhaps matches TRBD2 (6 bases). Trimming stripped 4 bases from V and 7 bases from J, with 14 bases between. This CDR3 has 14 amino acids. Looked up from germline, CDR1 is SGHTA and CDR2 is FQGNSA. This CDR3 reads CASSSVGGWNEQFF. For the CDR3, the DNA is TGTGCCAGCAGCTCGGTCGGGGGTTGGAATGAGCAGTTCTTC.

This clonotype was picked up a small number of times. The chain joins TRBV27 to TRBJ2-1; weak D call: TRBD1 (7 bases). The CDR3 has 14 amino acids. The V gene's germline CDR1 is MNHEY and CDR2 SMNVEV (reference sequence). V was pared by 2 bases and J by 6 bases, with 11 bases between. CDR3 residues: CASSLRQGGNEQFF. CDR3 sequence (DNA): TGTGCCAGCAGTTTAAGGCAGGGGGGCAATGAGCAGTTCTTC.

In its sample, this clonotype was seen a few times. The V and J genes are TRBV27 and TRBJ2-3; D gene unclear. This CDR3 has 13 residues. Trimming removed 4 bases at V and 5 bases at J, with 10 bases between. Germline values: CDR1 MNHEY, CDR2 SMNVEV (reference sequence). DNA for the CDR3: TGTGCCAGCAGTTGGAGACGGATAGATACGCAGTATTTT. Translating it yields CASSWRRIDTQYF.

This clonotype was recorded a few times. This chain links TRBV5-1 with TRBJ2-3, with TRBD2 matching 7 bases. CDR1 is SGHRS, CDR2 YFSETQ, per germline. With 2 bases clipped from V and 3 bases from J, the junction kept 6 bases outside the gene matches. The CDR3 loop spans 15 amino acids. Written as DNA, the CDR3 is TGCGCCAGCAGCTTAGCGGGGCTACGGACAGATACGCAGTATTTT. The encoded protein is CASSLAGLRTDTQYF.

The chain employs TRBV9 and TRBJ2-1; D could derive from TRBD1 or TRBD2 (6 bases each). The length of the CDR3 is 16 residues. Germline loops: CDR1 SGDLS, CDR2 YYNGEE. Trimming stripped 3 bases from V and 5 bases from J, with 18 bases between. The CDR3 spells CASSATGALIHNEQFF. As DNA, the CDR3 is TGTGCCAGCAGCGCAACGGGGGCGTTGATCCACAATGAGCAGTTCTTC.

This clonotype was observed a few times. The genes are TRBV7-2 and TRBJ2-2; 9 nucleotides align to TRBD2. The V and J ends lost 6 bases and 4 bases, in that order; junction bases with no gene match: 12. CDR3 size: 17 residues. Germline V gene lookup returns CDR1 SGHTA and CDR2 FQGNSA. For the CDR3, the DNA is TGTGCCAGCAGGCGGGGGGGCAGGGACGCCGGCACCGGGGAGCTGTTTTTT. This encodes CASRRGGRDAGTGELFF.

V gene TRBV12-3 or TRBV12-4 combines with J gene TRBJ1-5; no clear D. The CDR3 consists of 15 residues. V lost 3 bases and J 0 bases, leaving 9 bases between the germline ends. CDR3 region: CASSFQENSNQPQHF. The CDR3, as DNA: TGTGCCAGCAGTTTCCAAGAGAATAGCAATCAGCCCCAGCATTTT.

This clonotype has more than one count but fewer than ten. This chain links TRBV5-5 with TRBJ2-5; D possibly corresponds to TRBD2 (6 bases). Germline CDR1 is SGHKS and CDR2 is YYEKEE (reference sequence). The CDR3 runs 13 residues. V lost 2 bases and J lost 7, with 12 bases in between. CDR3 sequence reads: CASSFDSGATQYF. The CDR3 coding sequence is TGTGCCAGCAGCTTCGACTCGGGAGCGACCCAGTACTTC.